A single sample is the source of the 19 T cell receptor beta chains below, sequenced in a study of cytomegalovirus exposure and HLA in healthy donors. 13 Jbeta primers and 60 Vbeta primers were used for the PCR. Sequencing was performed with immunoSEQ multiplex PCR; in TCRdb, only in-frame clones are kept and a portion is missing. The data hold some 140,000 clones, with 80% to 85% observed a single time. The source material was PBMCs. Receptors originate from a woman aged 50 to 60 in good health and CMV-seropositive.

The CDR3 reads CASSQDVFYEQYF. In nucleotides, the CDR3 is TGTGCCAGCAGCCAAGACGTTTTCTACGAGCAGTACTTC. The chain couples TRBV14 to TRBJ2-7; unclear D gene. With 0 bases removed from V and 3 bases from J, the gap between germline ends came to 6 bases. Germline values: CDR1 SGHDN, CDR2 FVKESK. This CDR3 region has 13 residues.

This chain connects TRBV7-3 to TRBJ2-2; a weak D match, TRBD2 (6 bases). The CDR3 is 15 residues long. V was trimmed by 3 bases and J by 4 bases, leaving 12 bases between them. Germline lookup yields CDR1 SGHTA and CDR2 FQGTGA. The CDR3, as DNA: TGTGCCAGCAGCTTCGGGGGAGCGGGCACCGGGGAGCTGTTTTTT. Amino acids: CASSFGGAGTGELFF.

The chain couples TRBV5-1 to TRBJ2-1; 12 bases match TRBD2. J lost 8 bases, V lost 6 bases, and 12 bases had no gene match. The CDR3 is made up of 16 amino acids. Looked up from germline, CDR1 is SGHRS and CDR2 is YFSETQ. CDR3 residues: CASTPMTSGSLDEQFF. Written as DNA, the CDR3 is TGCGCCAGCACCCCCATGACTAGCGGGAGCCTCGATGAGCAGTTCTTC.

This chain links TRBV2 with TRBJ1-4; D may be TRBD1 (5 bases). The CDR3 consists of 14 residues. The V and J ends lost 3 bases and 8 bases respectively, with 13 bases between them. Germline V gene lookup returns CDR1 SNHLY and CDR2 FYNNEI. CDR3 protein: CASSDPRDGEKLFF. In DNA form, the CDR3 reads TGTGCCAGCAGTGATCCCAGGGATGGGGAAAAACTGTTTTTT.

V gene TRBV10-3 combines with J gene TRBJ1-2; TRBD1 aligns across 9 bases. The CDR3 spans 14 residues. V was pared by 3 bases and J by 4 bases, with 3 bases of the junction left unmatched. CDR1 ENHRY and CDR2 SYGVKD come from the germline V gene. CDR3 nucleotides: TGTGCCATCAGTGATGGGACAGGGCCCTATGGCTACACCTTC. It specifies CAISDGTGPYGYTF.

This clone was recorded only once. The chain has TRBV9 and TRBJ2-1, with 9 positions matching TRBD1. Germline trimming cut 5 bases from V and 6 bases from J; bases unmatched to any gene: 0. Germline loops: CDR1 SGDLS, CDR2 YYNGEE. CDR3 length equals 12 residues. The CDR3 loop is CASRGQGNEQFF. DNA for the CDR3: TGTGCCAGCAGGGGACAGGGCAATGAGCAGTTCTTC.

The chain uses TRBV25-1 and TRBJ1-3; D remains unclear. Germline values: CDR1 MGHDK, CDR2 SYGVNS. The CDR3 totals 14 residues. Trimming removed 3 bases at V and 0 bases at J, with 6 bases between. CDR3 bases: TGTGCCAGCAGTGATTCCCTCTCTGGAAACACCATATATTTT. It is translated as CASSDSLSGNTIYF.

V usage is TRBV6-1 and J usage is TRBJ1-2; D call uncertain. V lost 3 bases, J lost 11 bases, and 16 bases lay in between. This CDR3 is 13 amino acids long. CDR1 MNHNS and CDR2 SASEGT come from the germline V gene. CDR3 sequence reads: CASSDGSLSRYTF. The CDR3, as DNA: TGTGCCAGCAGTGATGGGTCCCTGTCGCGGTACACCTTC.

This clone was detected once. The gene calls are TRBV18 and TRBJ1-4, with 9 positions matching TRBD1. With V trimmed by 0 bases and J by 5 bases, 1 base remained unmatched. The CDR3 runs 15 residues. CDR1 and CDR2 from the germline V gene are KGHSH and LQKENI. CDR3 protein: CASSPPTGGNEKLFF. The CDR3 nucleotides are TGTGCCAGCTCACCACCGACAGGGGGGAATGAAAAACTGTTTTTT.

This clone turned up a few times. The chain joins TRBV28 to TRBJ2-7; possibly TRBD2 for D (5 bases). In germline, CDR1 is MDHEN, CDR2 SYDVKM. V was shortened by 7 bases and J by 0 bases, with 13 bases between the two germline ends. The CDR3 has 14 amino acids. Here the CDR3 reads CASTFTGSSYEQYF. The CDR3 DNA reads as TGTGCCAGCACCTTTACGGGGTCCTCCTACGAGCAGTACTTC.

The CDR3 protein is CASSFTGGATYEQYF. The CDR3 DNA is TGCGCCAGCAGCTTTACGGGAGGGGCTACCTACGAGCAGTACTTC. The genes are TRBV5-1 and TRBJ2-7, with 8 bases lining up with TRBD2. In germline, CDR1 is SGHRS, CDR2 YFSETQ. This CDR3 has 15 residues. Trimming at V came to 2 bases and at J to 2 bases, leaving 6 bases not matched to a gene.

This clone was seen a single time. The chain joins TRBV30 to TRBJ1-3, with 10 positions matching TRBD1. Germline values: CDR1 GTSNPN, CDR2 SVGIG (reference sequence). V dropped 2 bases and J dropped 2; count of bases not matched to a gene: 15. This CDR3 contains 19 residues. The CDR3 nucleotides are TGTGCCTGGAGTTCCTGGGGACAGGGGTTTTTTTTAACTGGAAACACCATATATTTT. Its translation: CAWSSWGQGFFLTGNTIYF.

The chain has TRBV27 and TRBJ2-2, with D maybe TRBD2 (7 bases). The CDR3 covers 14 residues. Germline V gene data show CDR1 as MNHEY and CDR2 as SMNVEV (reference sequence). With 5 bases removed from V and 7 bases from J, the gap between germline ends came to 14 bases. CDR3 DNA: TGTGCCAGCAGTATGGGGGGGGCCGGCGGGGAGCTGTTTTTT. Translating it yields CASSMGGAGGELFF.

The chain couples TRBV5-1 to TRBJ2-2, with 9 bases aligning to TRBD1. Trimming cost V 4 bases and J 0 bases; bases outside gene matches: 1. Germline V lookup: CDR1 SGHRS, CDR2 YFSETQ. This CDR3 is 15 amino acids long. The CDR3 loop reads CASSRDRANTGELFF. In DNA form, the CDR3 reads TGCGCCAGCAGCCGGGACAGGGCGAACACCGGGGAGCTGTTTTTT. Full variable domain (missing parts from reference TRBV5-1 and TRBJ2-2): KAGVTQTPRYLIKTRGQQVTLSCSPISGHRSVSWYQQTPGQGLQFLFEYFSETQRNKGNFPGRFSGRQFSNSRSEMNVSTLELGDSALYLCASSRDRANTGELFFGEGSRLTVL.

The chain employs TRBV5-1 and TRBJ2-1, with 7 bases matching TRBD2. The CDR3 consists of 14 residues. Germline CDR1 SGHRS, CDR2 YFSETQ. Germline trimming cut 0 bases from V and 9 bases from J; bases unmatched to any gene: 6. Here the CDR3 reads CASSLGLAFVEQFF. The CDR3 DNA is TGCGCCAGCAGCTTGGGACTAGCTTTTGTTGAGCAGTTCTTC.

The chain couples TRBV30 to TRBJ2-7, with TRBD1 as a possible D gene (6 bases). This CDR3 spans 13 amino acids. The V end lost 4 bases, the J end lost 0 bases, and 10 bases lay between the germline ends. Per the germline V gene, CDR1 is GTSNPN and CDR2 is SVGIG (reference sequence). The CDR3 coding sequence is TGTGCCTGGAACAGGGTTATCTCCTACGAGCAGTACTTC. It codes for CAWNRVISYEQYF.

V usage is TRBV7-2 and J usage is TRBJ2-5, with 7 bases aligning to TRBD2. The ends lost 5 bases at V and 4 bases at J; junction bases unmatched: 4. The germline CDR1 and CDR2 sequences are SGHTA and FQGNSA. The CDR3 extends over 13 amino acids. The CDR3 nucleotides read TGTGCCAGCAGCCCCCCGGGGGGAGAGACCCAGTACTTC. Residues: CASSPPGGETQYF.

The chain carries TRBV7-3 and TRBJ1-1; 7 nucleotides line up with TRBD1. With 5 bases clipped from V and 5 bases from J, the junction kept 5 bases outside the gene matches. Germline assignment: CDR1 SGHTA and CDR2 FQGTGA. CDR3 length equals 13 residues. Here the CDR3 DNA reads TGTGCCAGCAGCCAACAGGGGTGGACTGAAGCTTTCTTT. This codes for CASSQQGWTEAFF. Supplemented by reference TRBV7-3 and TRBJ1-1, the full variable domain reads GAGVSQTPSNKVTEKGKYVELRCDPISGHTALYWYRQSLGQGPEFLIYFQGTGAADDSGLPNDRFFAVRPEGSVSTLKIQRTERGDSAVYLCASSQQGWTEAFFGQGTRLTVV.

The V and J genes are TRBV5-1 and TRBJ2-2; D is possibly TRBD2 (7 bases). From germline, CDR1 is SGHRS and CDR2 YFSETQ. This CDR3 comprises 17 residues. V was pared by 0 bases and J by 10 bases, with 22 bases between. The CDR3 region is CASSLVGGGLGSSELFF. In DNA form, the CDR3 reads TGCGCCAGCAGCTTGGTTGGCGGGGGCCTTGGTAGTTCGGAGCTGTTTTTT.